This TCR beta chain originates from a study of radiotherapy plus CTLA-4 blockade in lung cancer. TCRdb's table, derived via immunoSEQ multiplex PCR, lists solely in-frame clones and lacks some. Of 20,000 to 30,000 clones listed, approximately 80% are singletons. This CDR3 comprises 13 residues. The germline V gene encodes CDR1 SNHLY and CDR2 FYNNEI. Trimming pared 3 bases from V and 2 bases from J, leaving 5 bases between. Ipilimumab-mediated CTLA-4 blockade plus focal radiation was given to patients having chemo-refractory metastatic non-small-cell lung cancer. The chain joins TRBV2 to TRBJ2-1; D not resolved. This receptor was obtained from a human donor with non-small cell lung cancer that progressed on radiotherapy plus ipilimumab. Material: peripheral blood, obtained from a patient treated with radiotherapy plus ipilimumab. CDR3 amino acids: CASSELPYNEQFF. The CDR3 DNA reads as TGTGCCAGCAGTGAGCTCCCCTACAATGAGCAGTTCTTC. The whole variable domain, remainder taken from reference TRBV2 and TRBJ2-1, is EPEVTQTPSHQVTQMGQEVILRCVPISNHLYFYWYRQILGQKVEFLVSFYNNEISEKSEIFDDQFSVERPDGSNFTLKIRSTKLEDSAMYFCASSELPYNEQFFGPGTRLTVL.